This T cell receptor beta chain was identified in a study of PD-1 blockade in mismatch repair-deficient tumors. Germline lookup yields CDR1 LNHDA and CDR2 SQIVND (reference sequence). This CDR3 region has 12 residues. The germline V and J ends were trimmed by 8 bases and 3 bases, with 10 bases remaining between them. Assay: immunoSEQ multiplex PCR; the TCRdb copy retains only in-frame clones and omits some. The table includes 65,000 to 80,000 clones, around 80% detected once. This clone was found a few times. The source was peripheral blood, collected 2 weeks after starting pembrolizumab. The V gene is TRBV19, the J gene TRBJ1-1; no firm D call. The receptor was derived from an adult with mismatch repair-deficient cancer. CDR3 region: CASATGDTEAFF. CDR3 nucleotide sequence: TGTGCCAGTGCTACTGGGGACACTGAAGCTTTCTTT.